This is a list of T cell receptor beta chains from one sample in a study of blood T cells in healthy people across ages. TCRdb called the 5' RACE reads again in MiXCR, with one record for every CDR3 protein. There are some 1 million distinct CDR3 sequences in the sample; 45% occur only once, and 15% to 20% lies in the top ten. The sample consisted of blood. The source is an older woman in good health. Both conserved end residues are part of each CDR3. The order of the fields is J gene, V gene, D gene, clone size, CDR3 DNA, CDR3 protein. D genes are given only for firm matches. Clone sizes are given selectively: once, few, many, or a class where the clone is expanded.

j_call: TRBJ1-6; v_call: TRBV5-6; d_call: TRBD1; clone_size: -; cdr3_nt: TGTGCCAGCAGCGATACCGGGACAGGGGTTTCACCCCTCCACTTT; cdr3_aa: CASSDTGTGVSPLHF
j_call: TRBJ2-2; v_call: TRBV12-3/TRBV12-4; d_call: TRBD2; clone_size: once; cdr3_nt: TGTGCCAGCAGCCGTCGACTAGCGGGAGGTTTCACCGGGGAGCTGTTTTTT; cdr3_aa: CASSRRLAGGFTGELFF
j_call: TRBJ2-5; v_call: TRBV9; d_call: -; clone_size: once; cdr3_nt: TGTGCCAGCAGCGGCACAGGGACAGAGACCCAGTACTTC; cdr3_aa: CASSGTGTETQYF
j_call: TRBJ2-7; v_call: TRBV12-3/TRBV12-4; d_call: TRBD2; clone_size: -; cdr3_nt: TGTGCCAGCAGTTTTGCTAGCGGGAGACCCGGCGAGCAGTACTTC; cdr3_aa: CASSFASGRPGEQYF
j_call: TRBJ2-7; v_call: TRBV12-3/TRBV12-4; d_call: -; clone_size: many; cdr3_nt: TGTGCCAGCAGCCCCCCATTGTTTGCGGGCAACTCCTACGAGCAGTACTTC; cdr3_aa: CASSPPLFAGNSYEQYF
j_call: TRBJ2-1; v_call: TRBV20-1; d_call: TRBD2; clone_size: -; cdr3_nt: TGCAGTGCTAATCCCAGCGGGAGTGGGAATGAGCAGTTCTTC; cdr3_aa: CSANPSGSGNEQFF
j_call: TRBJ2-5; v_call: TRBV6-1; d_call: -; clone_size: -; cdr3_nt: TGTGCCAGCATGGTCGAGACCCAGTACTTC; cdr3_aa: CASMVETQYF
j_call: TRBJ2-5; v_call: TRBV30; d_call: TRBD1; clone_size: -; cdr3_nt: TGTGCCTGGAGCCTTACAGGGGGTAGTGAGCAGTACTTC; cdr3_aa: CAWSLTGGSEQYF
j_call: TRBJ2-1; v_call: TRBV19; d_call: -; clone_size: -; cdr3_nt: TGTGCCAGTAGTCCCCCCAGTCGCAGGAAGTTCTTC; cdr3_aa: CASSPPSRRKFF
j_call: TRBJ2-1; v_call: TRBV29-1; d_call: TRBD2; clone_size: -; cdr3_nt: TGCAGCGTTGAAGGGGGGGCTAGCGGGCCCTACAATGAGCAGGTCTTC; cdr3_aa: CSVEGGASGPYNEQVF
j_call: TRBJ2-7; v_call: TRBV7-2; d_call: TRBD2; clone_size: -; cdr3_nt: TGTGCCAGCAGCTCCTATTCAAGCGGGAAAACTACCTACGAGCAGTACTTC; cdr3_aa: CASSSYSSGKTTYEQYF
j_call: TRBJ2-3; v_call: TRBV7-8; d_call: -; clone_size: few; cdr3_nt: TGTGCCAGCAGCCGATACAGGGCGACAGATACGCAGTATTTT; cdr3_aa: CASSRYRATDTQYF
j_call: TRBJ2-1; v_call: TRBV15; d_call: -; clone_size: -; cdr3_nt: TGTGCCACCAGCAGACAGGGGATTGAGCAGTTCTTC; cdr3_aa: CATSRQGIEQFF
j_call: TRBJ1-2; v_call: TRBV11-2; d_call: -; clone_size: -; cdr3_nt: TGTGCCAGCAGCACAACTTTCGGAGACTATGGCTACACCTTC; cdr3_aa: CASSTTFGDYGYTF
j_call: TRBJ2-5; v_call: TRBV20-1; d_call: -; clone_size: -; cdr3_nt: TGCAGTGCTAGCCCCAGGGGACTTCAAGAGACCCAGTACTTC; cdr3_aa: CSASPRGLQETQYF
j_call: TRBJ2-1; v_call: TRBV5-1; d_call: TRBD2; clone_size: few; cdr3_nt: TGCGCCAGCAGCTTGCGGCGGGAGGGCTACAATGAGCAGTTCTTC; cdr3_aa: CASSLRREGYNEQFF
j_call: TRBJ2-7; v_call: TRBV29-1; d_call: TRBD1; clone_size: -; cdr3_nt: TGCAGCGTCCTCACGGGACAGGGAGGCTACGAGCAGTACTTC; cdr3_aa: CSVLTGQGGYEQYF
j_call: TRBJ2-6; v_call: TRBV29-1; d_call: -; clone_size: few; cdr3_nt: TGCAGCGTTCGGTTCTCTGGGGCCAACGTCCTGACTTTC; cdr3_aa: CSVRFSGANVLTF
j_call: TRBJ1-2; v_call: TRBV6-5; d_call: -; clone_size: many; cdr3_nt: TGTGCCAGCAGTTACGGATACTATGGCTACACCTTC; cdr3_aa: CASSYGYYGYTF
j_call: TRBJ2-7; v_call: TRBV27; d_call: TRBD1; clone_size: few; cdr3_nt: TGTGCCAGCATGAGGGGGCCCCCGGCCACCTACGAGCAGTACTTC; cdr3_aa: CASMRGPPATYEQYF
j_call: TRBJ1-6; v_call: TRBV5-1; d_call: -; clone_size: -; cdr3_nt: TGCGCCAGCAGCTTGGGGGACTTGGGGAATTCACCCCTCCACTTT; cdr3_aa: CASSLGDLGNSPLHF
j_call: TRBJ2-7; v_call: TRBV4-1; d_call: -; clone_size: -; cdr3_nt: TGCGCCAGCAGCCAAGCCCAGGGGACAGCGGGCGAGCAGTACTTC; cdr3_aa: CASSQAQGTAGEQYF
j_call: TRBJ2-3; v_call: TRBV2; d_call: TRBD2; clone_size: -; cdr3_nt: TGTGCCAGCACCCGGGAGGGCCGGCCGACAGATACGCAGTATTTT; cdr3_aa: CASTREGRPTDTQYF
j_call: TRBJ2-7; v_call: TRBV29-1; d_call: TRBD2; clone_size: -; cdr3_nt: TGCAGCGTACAACTAGCGGGCACCTCCTACGAGCAGTACTTC; cdr3_aa: CSVQLAGTSYEQYF
j_call: TRBJ1-1; v_call: TRBV5-1; d_call: -; clone_size: -; cdr3_nt: TGCGCCAGCAGCACATCAGGGGCGGACGCTGAAGCTTTCTTT; cdr3_aa: CASSTSGADAEAFF
j_call: TRBJ2-7; v_call: TRBV28; d_call: TRBD2; clone_size: few; cdr3_nt: TGTGCCAGTTCCCGCGTACTAGCGGTCTCCTACGAGCAGTACTTC; cdr3_aa: CASSRVLAVSYEQYF
j_call: TRBJ2-1; v_call: TRBV30; d_call: -; clone_size: -; cdr3_nt: TGTGCCTGGAGTTGGGGCAGGGATGAGCAGTTCTTC; cdr3_aa: CAWSWGRDEQFF
j_call: TRBJ1-6; v_call: TRBV7-2; d_call: TRBD1; clone_size: few; cdr3_nt: TGTGCCAGCAGCTTCACCCCACGGGACAGGGTTTCACCCCTCCACTTT; cdr3_aa: CASSFTPRDRVSPLHF
j_call: TRBJ2-7; v_call: TRBV7-4; d_call: -; clone_size: -; cdr3_nt: TGTGCCAGCAGCCCGTGGGGGGAGCAGTACTTC; cdr3_aa: CASSPWGEQYF
j_call: TRBJ2-1; v_call: TRBV11-3; d_call: TRBD1; clone_size: -; cdr3_nt: TGTGCCAGCAGCTTTGGGGGCAGGGGGCTGGATGAGCAGTTCTTC; cdr3_aa: CASSFGGRGLDEQFF
j_call: TRBJ2-7; v_call: TRBV7-2; d_call: -; clone_size: few; cdr3_nt: TGTGCCATCACCCAGAGGGGCGCGGGACCCTACGAGCAGTACTTC; cdr3_aa: CAITQRGAGPYEQYF
j_call: TRBJ2-1; v_call: TRBV2; d_call: TRBD2; clone_size: few; cdr3_nt: TGTGCCAGCAGTGAAGCGATTCTAGCGGGGGCATACAATGAGCAGTTCTTC; cdr3_aa: CASSEAILAGAYNEQFF
j_call: TRBJ2-3; v_call: TRBV20-1; d_call: TRBD2; clone_size: -; cdr3_nt: TGCAGTGCTAGTGGACTAGCGGGAGGGCCAGGCACAGATACGCAGTATTTT; cdr3_aa: CSASGLAGGPGTDTQYF
j_call: TRBJ2-3; v_call: TRBV20-1; d_call: -; clone_size: -; cdr3_nt: TGCAGTGCTAGAGATGTTACAGGGCCAGATACGCAGTATTTT; cdr3_aa: CSARDVTGPDTQYF
j_call: TRBJ1-2; v_call: TRBV7-2; d_call: -; clone_size: many; cdr3_nt: TGTGCCAGCAGCTTAGACGGGACTTACTATGGCTACACCTTC; cdr3_aa: CASSLDGTYYGYTF
j_call: TRBJ2-1; v_call: TRBV12-3/TRBV12-4; d_call: TRBD2; clone_size: -; cdr3_nt: TGTGCCAGCAGTCCGGGACTAGCGGGAGTCTGGGAGCAGTTCTTC; cdr3_aa: CASSPGLAGVWEQFF
j_call: TRBJ1-5; v_call: TRBV7-9; d_call: -; clone_size: once; cdr3_nt: TGTGCCAGCAGCAAAGACACTAGCAATCAGCCCCAGCATTTT; cdr3_aa: CASSKDTSNQPQHF
j_call: TRBJ2-1; v_call: TRBV7-6; d_call: -; clone_size: few; cdr3_nt: TGTGCCAGCAGCCATAGGCGTGGTGAGCAGTTCTTC; cdr3_aa: CASSHRRGEQFF
j_call: TRBJ2-5; v_call: TRBV6-2/TRBV6-3; d_call: -; clone_size: -; cdr3_nt: TGTGCCAGCAGTTACCCCCCGGTTGGGACCCAGTACTTC; cdr3_aa: CASSYPPVGTQYF
j_call: TRBJ2-1; v_call: TRBV20-1; d_call: TRBD2; clone_size: -; cdr3_nt: TGCAGTGCTAGAGACGGACTCCGAGGGGCAGCGGGAAACAATGAGCAGTTCTTC; cdr3_aa: CSARDGLRGAAGNNEQFF
j_call: TRBJ2-7; v_call: TRBV3-1; d_call: TRBD2; clone_size: -; cdr3_nt: TGTGCCGGCAGCCTGGGACTAGCGGCCTCCGACGAGCAGTACTTC; cdr3_aa: CAGSLGLAASDEQYF
j_call: TRBJ2-5; v_call: TRBV29-1; d_call: TRBD2; clone_size: many; cdr3_nt: TGCAGCTCGGGACTAGCACAAGAGACCCAGTACTTC; cdr3_aa: CSSGLAQETQYF
j_call: TRBJ2-5; v_call: TRBV20-1; d_call: -; clone_size: -; cdr3_nt: TGCAGTGCTAGAAAGGATAGAAGATTAAGGGAGACCCAGTACTTC; cdr3_aa: CSARKDRRLRETQYF
j_call: TRBJ1-2; v_call: TRBV7-2; d_call: -; clone_size: -; cdr3_nt: TGTGCCAGCAGCTTGGATGGCCAAACCGCGGAGGGCTACACCTTC; cdr3_aa: CASSLDGQTAEGYTF
j_call: TRBJ2-4; v_call: TRBV5-1; d_call: TRBD1; clone_size: many; cdr3_nt: TGCGCCAGCAGCTTAAAGGGGGCGCAAAACATTCAGTACTTC; cdr3_aa: CASSLKGAQNIQYF
j_call: TRBJ1-1; v_call: TRBV24-1; d_call: -; clone_size: -; cdr3_nt: TGTGCCACCACCCTGTTAAACAAGGGGGCTTTCTTT; cdr3_aa: CATTLLNKGAFF
j_call: TRBJ2-4; v_call: TRBV6-5; d_call: -; clone_size: -; cdr3_nt: TGTGCCAGCAGTTACTCGCCTGATCTAAACATTCAGTACTTC; cdr3_aa: CASSYSPDLNIQYF
j_call: TRBJ2-1; v_call: TRBV5-1; d_call: -; clone_size: few; cdr3_nt: TGCGCCAGCAGCCCGGTGATGGAGCGGAAGCAGTTCTTC; cdr3_aa: CASSPVMERKQFF
j_call: TRBJ1-1; v_call: TRBV29-1; d_call: -; clone_size: few; cdr3_nt: TGCAGCGTTGGGGCCGACAGGGCTTTCTTT; cdr3_aa: CSVGADRAFF
j_call: TRBJ1-1; v_call: TRBV5-1; d_call: TRBD1; clone_size: -; cdr3_nt: TGCGCCAGCAGCCCTACCCCGGGACAGGGGGGGAGAAACACTGAAGCTTTCTTT; cdr3_aa: CASSPTPGQGGRNTEAFF
j_call: TRBJ2-3; v_call: TRBV7-6; d_call: TRBD1; clone_size: -; cdr3_nt: TGTGCCAGCAGCGCTGCCAGGGGGCAGGAAAGAGATACGCAGTATTTT; cdr3_aa: CASSAARGQERDTQYF
j_call: TRBJ2-7; v_call: TRBV21-1; d_call: -; clone_size: -; cdr3_nt: TGTGCCAGCAGCAAAGTGGGGCAGGGACGATCCTACGAGCAGTACTTC; cdr3_aa: CASSKVGQGRSYEQYF
j_call: TRBJ2-3; v_call: TRBV12-3/TRBV12-4; d_call: -; clone_size: -; cdr3_nt: TGTGCCAGCAGTCTCGCCGTGACTATCGCAGCTACGCAGTATTTT; cdr3_aa: CASSLAVTIAATQYF
j_call: TRBJ2-6; v_call: TRBV30; d_call: -; clone_size: -; cdr3_nt: TGTGCCTGGACAAGGGGTTCGGGGGCCAACGTCCTGACTTTC; cdr3_aa: CAWTRGSGANVLTF
j_call: TRBJ1-5; v_call: TRBV6-2/TRBV6-3; d_call: -; clone_size: few; cdr3_nt: TGTGCCAGCAGGCCGAATCAGGGTACCTATCAGCCCCAGCATTTT; cdr3_aa: CASRPNQGTYQPQHF
j_call: TRBJ2-1; v_call: TRBV6-5; d_call: TRBD2; clone_size: -; cdr3_nt: TGTGCCAGCAGTTACGTCGGACTAGCGGGTGTCAATGAGCAGTTCTTC; cdr3_aa: CASSYVGLAGVNEQFF
j_call: TRBJ1-1; v_call: TRBV4-2; d_call: TRBD1; clone_size: -; cdr3_nt: TGTGCCAGCAGCCAATCCCTGACAGGGAGGACTGAAGCTTTCTTT; cdr3_aa: CASSQSLTGRTEAFF
j_call: TRBJ1-1; v_call: TRBV27; d_call: TRBD1; clone_size: -; cdr3_nt: TGTGCCAGTAAGACAGGGATCACTGAAGCTTTCTTT; cdr3_aa: CASKTGITEAFF
j_call: TRBJ2-7; v_call: TRBV5-1; d_call: TRBD1; clone_size: -; cdr3_nt: TGCGCCAGCAGCTCCCTCCCGGGACAGATCTACGAGCAGTACTTC; cdr3_aa: CASSSLPGQIYEQYF